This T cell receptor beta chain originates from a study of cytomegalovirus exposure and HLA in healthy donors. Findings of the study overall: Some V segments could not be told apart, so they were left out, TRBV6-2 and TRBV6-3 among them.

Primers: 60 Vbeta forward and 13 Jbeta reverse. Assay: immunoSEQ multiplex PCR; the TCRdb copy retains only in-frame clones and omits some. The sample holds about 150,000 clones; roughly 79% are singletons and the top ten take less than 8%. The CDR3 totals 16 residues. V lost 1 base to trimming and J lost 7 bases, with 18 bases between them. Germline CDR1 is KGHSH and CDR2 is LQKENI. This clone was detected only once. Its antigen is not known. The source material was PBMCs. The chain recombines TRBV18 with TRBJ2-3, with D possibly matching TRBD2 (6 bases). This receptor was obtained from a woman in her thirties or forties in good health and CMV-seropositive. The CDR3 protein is CASSPQPASEIYTQYF. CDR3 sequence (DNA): TGTGCCAGCTCACCACAGCCGGCTAGCGAGATCTATACGCAGTATTTT.